A single sample gave rise to the 32 T cell receptor beta chains below, sequenced in a study of blood T cell repertoires in COVID-19. The data were produced by immunoSEQ multiplex PCR, yet TCRdb's version contains in-frame clones alone and is incomplete. The sample has tens of thousands of clones; roughly four fifths are singletons. Sequencing used peripheral blood. Receptors originate from a woman in her fifties or sixties with acute or convalescent COVID-19.

V is TRBV19 and J is TRBJ2-6; 8 bases agree with TRBD2. The V segment lost 4 bases and the J segment 0 bases; nucleotides outside the gene matches: 11. This CDR3 spans 19 amino acids. Germline V gene data show CDR1 as LNHDA and CDR2 as SQIVND (reference sequence). CDR3 nucleotide sequence: TGTGCCAGTAGTACGTATAGCGGGAAGAGAAACTCTGGGGCCAACGTCCTGACTTTC. Protein: CASSTYSGKRNSGANVLTF.

This chain connects TRBV5-4 to TRBJ2-2; 9 bases agree with TRBD1. Per the germline V gene, CDR1 is SGHNT and CDR2 is YYREEE (reference sequence). The V gene end was trimmed by 2 bases and the J gene end by 4 bases; junction bases not matched to a gene: 3. There are 15 residues in the CDR3. The DNA for the CDR3 is TGTGCCAGCAGCTTACAGGGGGCGAGCACCGGGGAGCTGTTTTTT. This translates into CASSLQGASTGELFF.

The rearrangement uses TRBV28 and TRBJ2-1, with 12 bases aligning to TRBD2. CDR1 is MDHEN, CDR2 SYDVKM, per germline. Trimming at V came to 5 bases and at J to 5 bases, leaving 7 bases not matched to a gene. The CDR3 contains 16 residues. The CDR3 reads CASSPLGLAGNNEQFF. CDR3 DNA sequence: TGTGCCAGCAGTCCCCTGGGACTAGCGGGCAACAATGAGCAGTTCTTC.

The chain couples TRBV10-3 to TRBJ2-7, with D possibly TRBD2 on 5 matching bases. This CDR3 is 12 amino acids long. V was pared by 5 bases and J by 6 bases, with 11 bases between. Looked up from germline, CDR1 is ENHRY and CDR2 is SYGVKD. CDR3 region: CAISIAGVEQYF. The CDR3 DNA follows: TGTGCCATCAGTATCGCCGGGGTCGAGCAGTACTTC.

This clone was picked up a small number of times. This sequence joins TRBV5-1 and TRBJ2-1; TRBD2 matches 12 bases. V was clipped by 3 bases and J by 9 bases; unmatched bases: 7. Germline V gene sequence: CDR1 SGHRS, CDR2 YFSETQ. The CDR3 extends over 15 amino acids. The CDR3 is CASSSSSGGAFEQFF. CDR3 nucleotides: TGCGCCAGCAGCTCATCTAGCGGGGGGGCTTTTGAGCAGTTCTTC.

This chain uses TRBV5-1 with TRBJ1-2; TRBD1 is a possible D gene (5 bases). CDR3 length equals 15 residues. Between the trimmed V and J ends, which lost 1 base and 2 bases, there was a span of 12 bases. The germline V gene encodes CDR1 SGHRS and CDR2 YFSETQ. DNA of the CDR3: TGCGCCAGCAGCTTGACTGCGGAGGGGAACTATGGCTACACCTTC. This sequence encodes CASSLTAEGNYGYTF.

The V and J genes are TRBV19 and TRBJ1-6; 7 bases align to TRBD1. The J segment lost 9 bases and the V segment lost 4 bases, leaving 12 bases of the junction unmatched. Germline CDR1 and CDR2: LNHDA and SQIVND (reference sequence). The CDR3 extends over 16 amino acids. CDR3 region: CASSKAGRGSSSPLHF. CDR3 DNA: TGTGCCAGTAGTAAGGCGGGCAGGGGGTCTAGTTCACCCCTCCACTTT.

This rearrangement joins TRBV24-1 to TRBJ2-2; the match to TRBD2 covers 11 bases. Looked up from germline, CDR1 is KGHDR and CDR2 is SFDVKD. The CDR3 covers 17 residues. The trim removed 3 bases at V and 7 bases at J, leaving 9 bases unmatched. CDR3 sequence (DNA): TGTGCCACCAGTGATCCACTAGCGGGAGAAGGTAACGGGGAGCTGTTTTTT. It yields the protein CATSDPLAGEGNGELFF.

This rearrangement joins TRBV18 to TRBJ2-3; possible D gene TRBD2, 6 bases. The V gene lost 4 bases and the J gene lost 4 bases, with 18 bases spanning the gap. The germline V gene has CDR1 KGHSH and CDR2 LQKENI. This CDR3 contains 16 residues. The CDR3 reads CASSRSRRGESDTQYF. The CDR3 DNA sequence: TGTGCCAGCTCACGGTCCAGGCGGGGAGAGTCAGATACGCAGTATTTT.

The V call is TRBV7-9, the J call TRBJ2-7, with D tentatively TRBD2 (6 bases). This CDR3 has 14 amino acids. CDR1 and CDR2 from the germline V gene are SEHNR and FQNEAQ (reference sequence). Trimming took 5 bases from V and 4 from J, leaving 15 bases between them. The CDR3 coding sequence is TGTGCCAGCAGCAACCCGGAGGGATTTTACGAGCAGTACTTC. It encodes CASSNPEGFYEQYF.

This chain connects TRBV18 to TRBJ1-1, with 7 bases lining up with TRBD1. CDR1 KGHSH and CDR2 LQKENI come from the germline V gene. The CDR3 length is 15 residues. V was pared by 4 bases and J by 1 base, with 6 bases of the junction left unmatched. The DNA of the CDR3 is TGTGCCAGCTCACTTAACAGGGGAGAGAACACTGAAGCTTTCTTT. Residues: CASSLNRGENTEAFF.

This clone was picked up a small number of times. This rearrangement joins TRBV5-1 to TRBJ1-2; 7 bases map to TRBD1. The CDR3 contains 13 residues. The trim removed 4 bases at V and 8 bases at J, leaving 8 bases unmatched. Germline V gives CDR1 SGHRS, CDR2 YFSETQ. The CDR3 reads CASSPEGAGGYTF. CDR3 in DNA: TGCGCCAGCAGCCCCGAGGGGGCAGGCGGCTACACCTTC. Combining the CDR3 with reference TRBV5-1 and TRBJ1-2 gives the whole variable domain KAGVTQTPRYLIKTRGQQVTLSCSPISGHRSVSWYQQTPGQGLQFLFEYFSETQRNKGNFPGRFSGRQFSNSRSEMNVSTLELGDSALYLCASSPEGAGGYTFGSGTRLTVV.

The sample holds one count of this clone. This chain links TRBV4-2 with TRBJ2-1; TRBD2 aligns across 14 bases. In germline, CDR1 is LGHNA, CDR2 YNFKEQ. Trimming cost V 0 bases and J 6 bases; bases outside gene matches: 7. The CDR3 extends over 18 amino acids. The CDR3 DNA reads as TGTGCCAGCAGCCAAGATAGACCGGGACTAGCGGGAGCCAATGAGCAGTTCTTC. This sequence encodes CASSQDRPGLAGANEQFF.

The chain carries TRBV6-6 and TRBJ2-5, with TRBD1 matching 10 bases. Germline loops: CDR1 MNHNY, CDR2 SVGAGI (reference sequence). The CDR3 has 16 residues. V was clipped by 2 bases and J by 3 bases; unmatched bases: 6. The CDR3 here is CASSYEKGTGEETQYF. CDR3 coding DNA: TGTGCCAGCAGTTACGAAAAGGGGACAGGGGAAGAGACCCAGTACTTC.

This chain links TRBV18 with TRBJ2-1, with 8 bases identical to TRBD2. The ends lost 3 bases at V and 14 bases at J; junction bases unmatched: 9. Germline-derived CDR1 and CDR2 are KGHSH and LQKENI. This CDR3 contains 13 residues. CDR3 sequence: CASSPASGRSEFF. CDR3 nucleotides: TGTGCCAGCTCACCGGCCAGCGGGAGAAGCGAGTTCTTC.

The V call is TRBV5-5, the J call TRBJ1-5, with D tentatively TRBD1 (5 bases). The ends were cut back, 1 base at V and 5 bases at J, with 10 bases in the middle. The CDR3 has 14 residues. Germline CDR1 and CDR2: SGHKS and YYEKEE (reference sequence). The CDR3, as DNA: TGTGCCAGCAGCTTGCAGGACATCGATCAGCCCCAGCATTTT. It is translated as CASSLQDIDQPQHF.

This clone was detected once. The J gene is TRBJ2-3, the V gene TRBV9; TRBD2 is a possible D gene (6 bases). Germline lookup yields CDR1 SGDLS and CDR2 YYNGEE. The CDR3 spans 13 residues. V lost 1 base and J 8 bases, leaving 11 bases between the germline ends. The CDR3 DNA reads as TGTGCCAGCAGCGTACAGGAGGGAGGTACGCAGTATTTT. Protein product: CASSVQEGGTQYF.

The CDR3 spells CASSLERLAEHYEQYF. CDR3 nucleotide sequence: TGTGCCAGCAGCTTAGAACGACTAGCGGAACACTACGAGCAGTACTTC. The V and J genes are TRBV7-6 and TRBJ2-7; TRBD2 matches at 9 bases. V was pared by 1 base and J by 3 bases, with 7 bases of the junction left unmatched. The CDR3 contains 16 residues. CDR1 is SGHVS, CDR2 FNYEAQ, per germline. The full variable domain, with the rest looked up from reference TRBV7-6 and TRBJ2-7, is GAGVSQSPRYKVTKRGQDVALRCDPISGHVSLYWYRQALGQGPEFLTYFNYEAQQDKSGLPNDRFSAERPEGSISTLTIQRTEQRDSAMYRCASSLERLAEHYEQYFGPGTRLTVT.

This clone was seen a single time. V and J are TRBV15 and TRBJ2-7; tentative D call: TRBD1 (5 bases). Germline V gene sequence: CDR1 LNHNV, CDR2 YYDKDF (reference sequence). The V end was cut by 1 base, the J end by 0 bases, with 7 bases between. The CDR3 extends over 14 amino acids. CDR3 protein: CATSRGGSSYEQYF. In nucleotides, the CDR3 is TGTGCCACCAGCAGAGGGGGCAGCTCCTACGAGCAGTACTTC.

The rearrangement uses TRBV6-1 and TRBJ2-5; TRBD2 matches 8 bases. CDR1 is MNHNS, CDR2 SASEGT, per germline. This CDR3 comprises 15 residues. J was trimmed by 2 bases and V by 1 base; bases with no gene match: 3. The CDR3 protein is CASSEETSGQETQYF. The CDR3 DNA is TGTGCCAGCAGTGAAGAAACTAGCGGACAAGAGACCCAGTACTTC.

In its sample, this clone was seen a few times. The rearrangement uses TRBV4-1 and TRBJ2-2; TRBD2 is a possible D gene (6 bases). Per germline, CDR1 MGHRA and CDR2 YSYEKL. Trimming removed 1 base at V and 14 bases at J, with 11 bases between. The CDR3 consists of 12 residues. CDR3 in DNA: TGCGCCAGCAGCCAAGTCGGCGGGAATCTGTTTTTT. Protein product: CASSQVGGNLFF.

The V and J genes are TRBV15 and TRBJ1-2, with D tentatively TRBD1 (5 bases). Per the germline V gene, CDR1 is LNHNV and CDR2 is YYDKDF (reference sequence). The germline V and J ends were trimmed by 3 bases and 6 bases, with 14 bases remaining between them. The CDR3 runs to 14 residues. The CDR3 bases are TGTGCCACCAGCAGTCGGACAACTGGGGATGGCTACACCTTC. This codes for CATSSRTTGDGYTF.

The chain combines TRBV28 with TRBJ1-2; D gene ambiguous. V lost 1 base and J 2 bases, leaving 5 bases between the germline ends. Germline V gene lookup returns CDR1 MDHEN and CDR2 SYDVKM. The CDR3 is 13 residues long. Here the CDR3 reads CASSLSRNYGYTF. DNA for the CDR3: TGTGCCAGCAGTTTATCCAGGAACTATGGCTACACCTTC.

In its sample, this clone was seen a few times. The rearrangement uses TRBV9 and TRBJ2-3; TRBD2 matches 11 bases. The CDR3 is made up of 17 amino acids. V lost 4 bases to trimming and J lost 0 bases; unmatched junction nucleotides: 7. CDR1 and CDR2 (germline): SGDLS, YYNGEE. The CDR3 sequence is CASSIGTSGRSTDTQYF. CDR3 DNA: TGTGCCAGCAGCATCGGGACTAGCGGCCGTAGCACAGATACGCAGTATTTT.

On this clone: Other DNA sequences in the same sample also yield this CDR3. The rearrangement uses TRBV6-1 and TRBJ1-5; the match to TRBD1 covers 7 bases. CDR1 and CDR2 from the germline V gene are MNHNS and SASEGT. The CDR3 is 13 amino acids. After removal of 1 base from V and 6 bases from J, the junction contained 0 bases not matched to a gene. For the CDR3, the DNA is TGTGCCAGCAGTGAAGACAGGGGTCAGCCCCAGCATTTT. This translates into CASSEDRGQPQHF.

The genes are TRBV29-1 and TRBJ1-4; 10 nucleotides line up with TRBD1. The CDR3 runs to 14 residues. J was trimmed by 7 bases and V by 1 base; bases with no gene match: 3. Germline values: CDR1 SQVTM, CDR2 ANQGSEA. CDR3 nucleotides: TGCAGCGTTGAAGGGACAGGGGGTACTGAAAAACTGTTTTTT. It yields the protein CSVEGTGGTEKLFF.

This clone was seen just once. The chain is built from TRBV5-6 and TRBJ1-2; TRBD1 matches 7 bases. The trim removed 4 bases at V and 5 bases at J, leaving 8 bases unmatched. The CDR3 spans 14 residues. The germline V gene has CDR1 SGHDT and CDR2 YYEEEE. Here the CDR3 reads CASSLDRNVYGYTF. In DNA, the CDR3 is TGTGCCAGCAGCCTGGACAGGAACGTGTATGGCTACACCTTC.

The chain couples TRBV2 to TRBJ2-5; possible D gene TRBD1, 5 bases. Trimming pared 5 bases from V and 2 bases from J, leaving 15 bases between. CDR3 length: 15 residues. Germline values: CDR1 SNHLY, CDR2 FYNNEI. The CDR3 sequence is CASSPERTLQETQYF. The CDR3 bases are TGTGCCAGCAGTCCCGAGAGGACACTACAAGAGACCCAGTACTTC.

The rearrangement uses TRBV14 and TRBJ2-1, with 7 bases aligning to TRBD1. Germline V gene data show CDR1 as SGHDN and CDR2 as FVKESK. This CDR3 has 15 residues. V shed 0 bases and J 8 bases; nucleotides not matched to a gene: 7. The CDR3 here is CASSQERGRRDEQFF. DNA of the CDR3: TGTGCCAGCAGCCAAGAGAGGGGGCGCCGCGATGAGCAGTTCTTC.

The count of this clone is one. V usage is TRBV11-2 and J usage is TRBJ2-7; the D gene is possibly TRBD2 (5 bases). The CDR3 loop spans 16 amino acids. Per germline, CDR1 SGHAT and CDR2 FQNNGV. Trimming took off 1 base at V and 3 bases at J, with 16 bases between the two ends. The CDR3 protein is CASSLASYSGNYEQYF. The CDR3, as DNA: TGTGCCAGCAGCTTAGCGTCTTATTCGGGGAACTACGAGCAGTACTTC.

This clone turned up a few times. This rearrangement joins TRBV2 to TRBJ2-2; 7 bases agree with TRBD1. Germline loops: CDR1 SNHLY, CDR2 FYNNEI. CDR3 length: 13 amino acids. V shed 5 bases, J shed 6 bases, and the junction held 3 bases outside the gene matches. The CDR3 loop is CASSRQGPGELFF. The DNA of the CDR3 is TGTGCCAGCAGTCGACAGGGCCCCGGGGAGCTGTTTTTT.

The rearrangement links TRBV29-1 to TRBJ1-1; 7 bases align to TRBD1. This CDR3 is built from 14 residues. Losses at the gene ends were 5 bases for V and 3 bases for J; bases not matched to a gene: 9. Germline V gives CDR1 SQVTM, CDR2 ANQGSEA. DNA for the CDR3: TGCAGCGTTTACGACAGGGCTCGGTACACTGAAGCTTTCTTT. Its protein product is CSVYDRARYTEAFF.